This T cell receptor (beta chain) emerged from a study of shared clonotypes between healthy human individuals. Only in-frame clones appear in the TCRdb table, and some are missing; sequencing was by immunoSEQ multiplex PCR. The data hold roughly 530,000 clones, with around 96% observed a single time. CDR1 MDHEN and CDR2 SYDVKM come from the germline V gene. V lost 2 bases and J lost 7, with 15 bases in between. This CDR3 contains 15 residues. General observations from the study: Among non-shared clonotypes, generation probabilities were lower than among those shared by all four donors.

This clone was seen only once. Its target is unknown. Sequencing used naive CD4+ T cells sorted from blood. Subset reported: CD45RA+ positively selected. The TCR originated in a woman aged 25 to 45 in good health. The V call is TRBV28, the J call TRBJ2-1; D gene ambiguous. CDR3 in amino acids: CASSLRLPFGNEQFF. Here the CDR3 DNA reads TGTGCCAGCAGTTTACGCCTACCCTTTGGTAATGAGCAGTTCTTC.